Presented here are 16 T cell receptor beta chains from one specimen sequenced in a study of T cells in Graves' hyperthyroidism and ophthalmopathy. RNA transcripts served as the template for amplifying TCR beta CDR3 regions. Researchers ran a first-round RT-PCR on the TCR CDR3 using the HTBI primer set. Each CDR3 protein is one row after TCRdb ran MiXCR on the multiplex PCR reads. The sample includes about 480,000 distinct CDR3 sequences, 14% of them seen just once. Material: blood. Receptors were obtained from a woman between 18 and 29 years old with Graves' hyperthyroidism.

The CDR3 DNA sequence: TGTGCCAGCAGCTTAGTGGCGGGAGGTGATGATACGCAGTATTTT. This encodes CASSLVAGGDDTQYF. This sequence joins TRBV7-2 and TRBJ2-3; 8 nucleotides line up with TRBD2. The CDR3 covers 15 residues. The germline V gene encodes CDR1 SGHTA and CDR2 FQGNSA. V lost 1 base, J lost 6 bases, and 6 bases stayed unmatched.

This chain links TRBV7-3 with TRBJ2-2, with no clear D. The CDR3 is 15 residues long. From germline, CDR1 is SGHTA and CDR2 FQGTGA. Trimming took 1 base from V and 1 from J, leaving 7 bases between them. The CDR3 region is CASSLNSGNTGELFF. In DNA form, the CDR3 reads TGTGCCAGCAGCTTAAATTCCGGGAACACCGGGGAGCTGTTTTTT.

At least ten counts were recorded for this clonotype. The genes are TRBV11-3 and TRBJ2-1, with a possible D match to TRBD1 (7 bases). CDR3 length: 14 residues. CDR1 is SGHNT and CDR2 is YENEEA in the germline V gene. V was cut by 5 bases and J by 8 bases, with 16 bases left in between. The CDR3 here is CASSTLQGRHEQFF. The CDR3 bases are TGTGCCAGCAGCACACTACAGGGGAGGCATGAGCAGTTCTTC. The full variable domain, completed using reference TRBV11-3 and TRBJ2-1, is EAGVVQSPRYKIIEKKQPVAFWCNPISGHNTLYWYLQNLGQGPELLIRYENEEAVDDSQLPKDRFSAERLKGVDSTLKIQPAELGDSAVYLCASSTLQGRHEQFFGPGTRLTVL.

This clonotype appeared a few times. The chain carries TRBV4-1 and TRBJ1-2, with TRBD1 matching 7 bases. V lost 2 bases to trimming and J lost 0 bases; unmatched junction nucleotides: 9. This CDR3 spans 17 amino acids. Germline lookup yields CDR1 MGHRA and CDR2 YSYEKL. CDR3 protein: CASSQRATGETNYGYTF. In DNA form, the CDR3 reads TGCGCCAGCAGCCAACGAGCCACAGGGGAAACTAACTATGGCTACACCTTC.

This clonotype was seen only a few times. A read error may account for a junction end that differs from germline. V is TRBV29-1 and J is TRBJ2-1; 10 bases are a match to TRBD2. The CDR3 is 14 amino acids. Germline CDR1 reads SQVTM; CDR2 reads ANQGSEA. CDR3 DNA: TGCAGCATTGAACTTGCTAGCGGGGGCGATGAGCAGTTCTTC. This translates into CSIELASGGDEQFF.

Regarding this clonotype: This may stem from a read error, because a much larger clone lies one nucleotide away. The chain uses TRBV5-1 and TRBJ1-2; D ambiguous. Trimming pared 2 bases from V and 4 bases from J, leaving 9 bases between. Germline V gene data show CDR1 as SGHRS and CDR2 as YFSETQ. The CDR3 spans 13 residues. CDR3 loop: CASSLDAGYGYTF. The CDR3 DNA is TGCGCCAGCAGCTTAGATGCAGGCTATGGCTACACCTTC.

Comments on this clonotype: A clone one base away is much larger, so this may be a read error. The genes are TRBV24-1 and TRBJ2-7; TRBD1 aligns across 9 bases. The V gene's germline CDR1 is KGHDR and CDR2 SFDVKD. Trimming cost V 6 bases and J 2 bases; bases outside gene matches: 10. The CDR3 consists of 16 residues. CDR3 in amino acids: CATSPLSGQGPYEQYF. The CDR3, as DNA: TGTGCCACCAGTCCCTTGTCGGGACAGGGCCCCTACGAGCAGTACTTC.

The gene calls are TRBV7-7 and TRBJ1-1; D gene ambiguous. The CDR3 is 14 amino acids. The V end lost 5 bases, the J end lost 1 base, and 11 bases lay between the germline ends. Germline V lookup: CDR1 SSHAT, CDR2 FNYEAQ (reference sequence). CDR3 nucleotide sequence: TGTGCCAGCAGCCCCTTACTCGAGAACACTGAAGCTTTCTTT. Protein: CASSPLLENTEAFF.

This clonotype has only a few counts. A much bigger clone sits one base away, suggesting this may be a read error. The J gene is TRBJ1-1, the V gene TRBV7-9; D gene uncertain. CDR3 length: 14 amino acids. The germline V gene encodes CDR1 SEHNR and CDR2 FQNEAQ (reference sequence). The CDR3 DNA reads TGTGTCAGCAGCTTAGCCACAACAAGAGGACAAGCTTTCTTT. This encodes CVSSLATTRGQAFF.

This clonotype was counted ten times or more. V and J are TRBV2 and TRBJ2-5; D might be TRBD2 (6 bases). CDR1 and CDR2 (germline): SNHLY, FYNNEI. V dropped 11 bases and J dropped 4 bases, with 14 bases sitting between them. CDR3 length: 12 residues. In DNA form, the CDR3 reads TGTGCCGCCTCTGGGCGGGGAGAGACCCAGTACTTC. Residues: CAASGRGETQYF.

There are many counts of this clonotype. The chain uses TRBV27 and TRBJ2-1; D is unclear. This CDR3 is 13 amino acids long. Germline V lookup: CDR1 MNHEY, CDR2 SMNVEV (reference sequence). The V end lost 0 bases, the J end lost 4 bases, and 4 bases lay between the germline ends. The CDR3 nucleotides are TGTGCCAGCAGTTTATCGAGGTACAATGAGCAGTTCTTC. It specifies CASSLSRYNEQFF.

The rearrangement joins TRBV6-1 to TRBJ1-2; 8 bases line up with TRBD1. Germline V gives CDR1 MNHNS, CDR2 SASEGT. The CDR3 spans 14 residues. J gave up 4 bases and V 8 bases, and 9 bases lay outside the gene matches. CDR3 sequence (DNA): TGTGCCAGCGGCACAGGGGGACCTGCCTATGGCTACACCTTC. The encoded protein is CASGTGGPAYGYTF.

The sample holds many counts of this clonotype. This chain connects TRBV19 to TRBJ1-1; D gene ambiguous. Germline V gene data show CDR1 as LNHDA and CDR2 as SQIVND (reference sequence). V dropped 5 bases and J dropped 4 bases, with 14 bases sitting between them. The CDR3 is 14 amino acids. CDR3 DNA: TGTGCCAGTAGTTGGCAGGTACGGAGCACTGAAGCTTTCTTT. It is translated as CASSWQVRSTEAFF.

This clonotype was counted many times. The chain links TRBV10-3 to TRBJ1-3; D gene uncertain. Between the trimmed V and J ends, which lost 5 bases and 0 bases, there was a span of 17 bases. Per the germline V gene, CDR1 is ENHRY and CDR2 is SYGVKD. The CDR3 spans 17 residues. The CDR3 here is CAISSSVGGNSGNTIYF. Here the CDR3 DNA reads TGTGCCATCAGTAGTAGCGTGGGCGGCAACTCTGGAAACACCATATATTTT.

This clonotype was recorded many times. The chain recombines TRBV19 with TRBJ1-2; the match to TRBD1 covers 7 bases. Germline lookup yields CDR1 LNHDA and CDR2 SQIVND (reference sequence). This CDR3 region has 15 residues. V lost 6 bases and J lost 1; bases outside the gene matches: 8. CDR3 residues: CASRHADRDNYGYTF. In nucleotides, the CDR3 is TGTGCCAGTAGACATGCTGACAGGGATAACTATGGCTACACCTTC.

This clonotype was recorded a few times. The chain uses TRBV7-9 and TRBJ2-1, with 7 nucleotides matching TRBD1. This CDR3 has 15 residues. CDR1 and CDR2 from the germline V gene are SEHNR and FQNEAQ (reference sequence). Germline trimming cut 5 bases from V and 2 bases from J; bases unmatched to any gene: 6. The CDR3 here is CASSVPGTAYNEQFF. The CDR3 nucleotides are TGTGCCAGCAGCGTCCCCGGGACAGCCTACAATGAGCAGTTCTTC.